This section outlines one T cell receptor (beta chain) sequence together with its context. Germline and junction disagree at one end, which may indicate a read error. The sample originates from a study of prognosis after radiotherapy for stage I lung cancer. The length of the CDR3 is 14 residues. It was by two-round multiplex PCR that TCR beta CDR3 was amplified from genomic DNA. Primers were specific to each TRBV and TRBJ gene in first-round PCR. TCRdb re-called the multiplex PCR reads through MiXCR, storing one row per CDR3 protein. The sample carries around 15,000 distinct CDR3 sequences, about half recorded once.

This chain connects TRBV12-3 or TRBV12-4 to TRBJ2-3; 10 nucleotides line up with TRBD1. The TCR sequence derives from a donor aged 50 or older with non-small cell lung cancer. This material consisted of PBMCs, taken before or after stereotactic body radiation therapy (not recorded which). Here the CDR3 DNA reads TGTGCCAGCAGTTCGACAGGGGGCAGCGATACACAGTATTTT. It specifies CASSSTGGSDTQYF.